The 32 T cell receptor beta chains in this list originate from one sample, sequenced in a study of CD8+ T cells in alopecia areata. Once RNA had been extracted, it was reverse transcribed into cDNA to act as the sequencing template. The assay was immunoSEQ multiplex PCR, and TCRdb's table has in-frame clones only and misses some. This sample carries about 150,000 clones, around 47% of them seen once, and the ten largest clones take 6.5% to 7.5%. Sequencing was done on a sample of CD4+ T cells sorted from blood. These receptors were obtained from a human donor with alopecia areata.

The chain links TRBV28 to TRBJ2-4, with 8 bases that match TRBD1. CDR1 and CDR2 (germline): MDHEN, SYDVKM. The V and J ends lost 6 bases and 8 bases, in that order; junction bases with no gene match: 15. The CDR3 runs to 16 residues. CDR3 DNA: TGTGCCAGCAGCCAGGACAGGGTGGGTGCCGGGGACATTCAGTACTTC. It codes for CASSQDRVGAGDIQYF.

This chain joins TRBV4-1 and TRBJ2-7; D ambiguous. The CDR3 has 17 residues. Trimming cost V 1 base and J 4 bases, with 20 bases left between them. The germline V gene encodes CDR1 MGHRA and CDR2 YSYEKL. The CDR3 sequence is CASSQGTVGHAGYEQYF. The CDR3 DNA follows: TGCGCCAGCAGCCAAGGCACGGTCGGCCATGCCGGTTACGAGCAGTACTTC.

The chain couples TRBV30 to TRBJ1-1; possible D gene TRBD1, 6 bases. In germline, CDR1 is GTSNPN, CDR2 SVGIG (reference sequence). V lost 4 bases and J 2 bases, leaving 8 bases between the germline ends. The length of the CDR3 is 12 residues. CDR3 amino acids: CAWKQGNTEAFF. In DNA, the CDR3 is TGTGCCTGGAAACAGGGAAACACTGAAGCTTTCTTT.

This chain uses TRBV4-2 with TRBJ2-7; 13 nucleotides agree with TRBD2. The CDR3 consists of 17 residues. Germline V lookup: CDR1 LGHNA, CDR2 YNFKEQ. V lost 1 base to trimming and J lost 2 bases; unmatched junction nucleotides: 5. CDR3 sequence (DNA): TGTGCCAGCAGCCAAGTACTAGCGGGAGGGTTAACCTACGAGCAGTACTTC. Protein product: CASSQVLAGGLTYEQYF.

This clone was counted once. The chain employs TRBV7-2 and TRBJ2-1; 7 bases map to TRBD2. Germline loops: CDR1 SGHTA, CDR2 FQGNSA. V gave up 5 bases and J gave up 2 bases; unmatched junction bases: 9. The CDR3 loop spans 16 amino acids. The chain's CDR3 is CASSRSSGITYNEQFF. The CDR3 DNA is TGTGCCAGCAGCCGGTCTAGCGGAATTACCTACAATGAGCAGTTCTTC.

CDR3 sequence: CSVDIGNEQYF. In DNA form, the CDR3 reads TGCAGCGTTGATATCGGGAACGAGCAGTACTTC. This chain connects TRBV29-1 to TRBJ2-7; D might be TRBD2 (5 bases). The V and J ends lost 3 bases and 5 bases respectively, with 8 bases between them. This CDR3 is 11 amino acids long. The germline CDR1 and CDR2 sequences are SQVTM and ANQGSEA.

The CDR3 loop reads CASSSGQSYEQYF. DNA for the CDR3: TGTGCCAGCAGTTCGGGACAGTCCTACGAGCAGTACTTC. The gene calls are TRBV28 and TRBJ2-7; 7 positions agree with TRBD1. J gave up 1 base and V 4 bases, and 1 base lay outside the gene matches. Germline V gene data show CDR1 as MDHEN and CDR2 as SYDVKM. This CDR3 is 13 amino acids long. The entire variable domain, with the rest obtained from reference TRBV28 and TRBJ2-7, is as follows: DVKVTQSSRYLVKRTGEKVFLECVQDMDHENMFWYRQDPGLGLRLIYFSYDVKMKEKGDIPEGYSVSREKKERFSLILESASTNQTSMYLCASSSGQSYEQYFGPGTRLTVT.

The CDR3 DNA reads as TGTGCCAGCAACCTGTACGGGACTAGCACAGATACGCAGTATTTT. Translated: CASNLYGTSTDTQYF. The rearrangement uses TRBV28 and TRBJ2-3; a weak D match, TRBD2 (6 bases). V lost 7 bases to trimming and J lost 0 bases, with 14 bases between them. CDR3 length equals 15 residues. Germline values: CDR1 MDHEN, CDR2 SYDVKM. Complete variable domain (other parts from reference TRBV28 and TRBJ2-3): DVKVTQSSRYLVKRTGEKVFLECVQDMDHENMFWYRQDPGLGLRLIYFSYDVKMKEKGDIPEGYSVSREKKERFSLILESASTNQTSMYLCASNLYGTSTDTQYFGPGTRLTVL.

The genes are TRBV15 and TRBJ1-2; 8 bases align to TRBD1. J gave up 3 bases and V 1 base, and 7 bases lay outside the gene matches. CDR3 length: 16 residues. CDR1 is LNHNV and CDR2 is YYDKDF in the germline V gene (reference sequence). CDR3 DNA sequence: TGTGCCACCAGCAGAGGGGCGTCAGGGGGCGACTATGGCTACACCTTC. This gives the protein CATSRGASGGDYGYTF.

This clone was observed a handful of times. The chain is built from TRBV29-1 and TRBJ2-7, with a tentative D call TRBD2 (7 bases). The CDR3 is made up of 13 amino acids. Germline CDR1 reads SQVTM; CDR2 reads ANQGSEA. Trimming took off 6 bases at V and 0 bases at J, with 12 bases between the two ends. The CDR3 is CSVGGQYSYEQYF. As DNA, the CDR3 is TGCAGCGTCGGGGGGCAGTACTCCTACGAGCAGTACTTC.

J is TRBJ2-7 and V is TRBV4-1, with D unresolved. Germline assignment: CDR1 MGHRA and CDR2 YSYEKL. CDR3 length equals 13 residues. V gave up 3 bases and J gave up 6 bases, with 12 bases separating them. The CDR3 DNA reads TGCGCCAGCAGCCATATCGCCGGAGTCGAGCAGTACTTC. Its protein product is CASSHIAGVEQYF.

CDR3 residues: CASSLAGRVETQYF. The CDR3 DNA sequence: TGCGCCAGCAGCTTGGCGGGGCGCGTAGAGACCCAGTACTTC. This rearrangement joins TRBV5-1 to TRBJ2-5; either TRBD1 or TRBD2 may fit D (5 bases each). The germline CDR1 and CDR2 sequences are SGHRS and YFSETQ. The CDR3 runs 14 residues. Deletions cut 0 bases from V and 4 bases from J, with 10 bases between.

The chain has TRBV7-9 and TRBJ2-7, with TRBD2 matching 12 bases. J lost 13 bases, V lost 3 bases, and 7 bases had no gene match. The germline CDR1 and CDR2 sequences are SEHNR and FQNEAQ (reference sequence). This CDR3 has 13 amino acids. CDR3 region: CASSLGLAGVPYF. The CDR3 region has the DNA TGTGCCAGCAGCTTGGGACTAGCGGGTGTTCCCTACTTC.

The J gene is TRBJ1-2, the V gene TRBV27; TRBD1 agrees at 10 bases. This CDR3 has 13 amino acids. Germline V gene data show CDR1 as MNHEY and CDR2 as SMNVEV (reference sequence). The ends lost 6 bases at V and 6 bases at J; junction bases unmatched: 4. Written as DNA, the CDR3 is TGTGCCAGCAGGAGGGACAGGGGTGATGGCTACACCTTC. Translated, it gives CASRRDRGDGYTF.

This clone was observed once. The CDR3 DNA follows: TGCGCCAGCGGGACGGACTACAATGAGCAGTTCTTC. Amino acids: CASGTDYNEQFF. This chain uses TRBV5-1 with TRBJ2-1, with D perhaps TRBD1 or TRBD2 (5 bases each). The V gene's germline CDR1 is SGHRS and CDR2 YFSETQ. CDR3 length: 12 residues. V lost 7 bases and J lost 3, with 8 bases in between. The full variable domain, with the rest looked up from reference TRBV5-1 and TRBJ2-1, is KAGVTQTPRYLIKTRGQQVTLSCSPISGHRSVSWYQQTPGQGLQFLFEYFSETQRNKGNFPGRFSGRQFSNSRSEMNVSTLELGDSALYLCASGTDYNEQFFGPGTRLTVL.

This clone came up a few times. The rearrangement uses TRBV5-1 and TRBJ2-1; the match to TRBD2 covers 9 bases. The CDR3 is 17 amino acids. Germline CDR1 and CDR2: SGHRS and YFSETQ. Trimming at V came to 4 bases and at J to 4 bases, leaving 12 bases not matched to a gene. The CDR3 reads CASSPRASAGGYNEQFF. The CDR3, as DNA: TGCGCCAGCAGCCCCCGAGCGTCAGCGGGAGGATACAATGAGCAGTTCTTC.

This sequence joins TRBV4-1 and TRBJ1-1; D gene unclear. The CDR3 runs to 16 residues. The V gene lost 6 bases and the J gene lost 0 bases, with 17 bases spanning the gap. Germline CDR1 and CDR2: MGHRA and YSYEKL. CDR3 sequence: CASSSYIGPLNTEAFF. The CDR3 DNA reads TGCGCCAGCAGTTCGTACATAGGTCCACTGAACACTGAAGCTTTCTTT.

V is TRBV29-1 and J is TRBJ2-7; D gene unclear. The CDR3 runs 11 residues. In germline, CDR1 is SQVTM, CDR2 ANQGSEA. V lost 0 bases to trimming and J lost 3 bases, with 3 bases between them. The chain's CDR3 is CSVEELYEQYF. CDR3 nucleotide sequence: TGCAGCGTTGAAGAACTCTACGAGCAGTACTTC.

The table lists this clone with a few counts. This chain's CDR3 is CASVRRDTQYF. The CDR3 DNA follows: TGTGCCAGCGTTCGCCGTGATACGCAGTATTTT. The chain is built from TRBV28 and TRBJ2-3, with D uncertain. Trimming took off 8 bases at V and 6 bases at J, with 9 bases between the two ends. The CDR3 consists of 11 residues. CDR1 is MDHEN, CDR2 SYDVKM, per germline. The entire variable domain, with the rest obtained from reference TRBV28 and TRBJ2-3, is as follows: DVKVTQSSRYLVKRTGEKVFLECVQDMDHENMFWYRQDPGLGLRLIYFSYDVKMKEKGDIPEGYSVSREKKERFSLILESASTNQTSMYLCASVRRDTQYFGPGTRLTVL.

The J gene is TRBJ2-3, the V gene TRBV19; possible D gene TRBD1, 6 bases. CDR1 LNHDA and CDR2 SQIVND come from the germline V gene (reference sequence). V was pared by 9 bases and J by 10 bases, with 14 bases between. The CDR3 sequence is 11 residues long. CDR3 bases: TGTGCCAGCACAGGGAGCGCGGCGCAGTATTTT. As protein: CASTGSAAQYF.

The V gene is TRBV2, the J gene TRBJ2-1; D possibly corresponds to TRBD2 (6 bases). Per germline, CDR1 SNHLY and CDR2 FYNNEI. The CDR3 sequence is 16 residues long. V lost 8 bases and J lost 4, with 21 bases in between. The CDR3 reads CASRRPGAVTYNEQFF. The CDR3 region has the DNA TGTGCCAGCCGTCGACCGGGAGCCGTGACATACAATGAGCAGTTCTTC. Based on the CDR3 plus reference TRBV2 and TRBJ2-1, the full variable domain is EPEVTQTPSHQVTQMGQEVILRCVPISNHLYFYWYRQILGQKVEFLVSFYNNEISEKSEIFDDQFSVERPDGSNFTLKIRSTKLEDSAMYFCASRRPGAVTYNEQFFGPGTRLTVL.

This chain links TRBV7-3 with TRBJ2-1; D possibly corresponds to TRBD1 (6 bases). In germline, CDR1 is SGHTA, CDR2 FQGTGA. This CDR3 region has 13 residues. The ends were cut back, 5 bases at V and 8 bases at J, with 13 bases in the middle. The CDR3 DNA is TGTGCCAGCAGCGTCAGGGGTCGGGATGAGCAGTTCTTC. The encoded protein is CASSVRGRDEQFF.

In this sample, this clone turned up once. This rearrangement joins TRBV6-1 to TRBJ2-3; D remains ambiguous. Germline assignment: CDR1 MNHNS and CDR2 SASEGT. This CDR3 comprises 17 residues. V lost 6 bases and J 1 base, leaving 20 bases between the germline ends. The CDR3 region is CASRERLIPSRTDTQYF. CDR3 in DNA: TGTGCCAGCAGGGAAAGACTTATTCCGTCTCGCACAGATACGCAGTATTTT.

The CDR3 DNA is TGTGCCAGCAGGGACCGCGGGAGGGCCTGGGAGACCCAGTACTTC. It codes for CASRDRGRAWETQYF. V usage is TRBV27 and J usage is TRBJ2-5; 9 positions match TRBD2. With V trimmed by 6 bases and J by 5 bases, 10 bases remained unmatched. Germline CDR1 reads MNHEY; CDR2 reads SMNVEV (reference sequence). The CDR3 contains 15 residues.

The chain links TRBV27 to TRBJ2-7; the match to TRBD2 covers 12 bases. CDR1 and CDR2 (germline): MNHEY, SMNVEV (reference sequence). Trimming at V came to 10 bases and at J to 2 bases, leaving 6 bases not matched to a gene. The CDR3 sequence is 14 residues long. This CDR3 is CATRTSGATYEQYF. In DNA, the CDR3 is TGTGCCACCCGGACTAGCGGGGCCACCTACGAGCAGTACTTC.

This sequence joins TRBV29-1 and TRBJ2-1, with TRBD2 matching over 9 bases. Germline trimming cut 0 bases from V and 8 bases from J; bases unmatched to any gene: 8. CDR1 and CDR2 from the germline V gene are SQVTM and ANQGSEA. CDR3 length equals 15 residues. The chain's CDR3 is CSVEDLASGTYEQFF. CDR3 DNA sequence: TGCAGCGTTGAAGATCTCGCTAGCGGGACCTATGAGCAGTTCTTC.

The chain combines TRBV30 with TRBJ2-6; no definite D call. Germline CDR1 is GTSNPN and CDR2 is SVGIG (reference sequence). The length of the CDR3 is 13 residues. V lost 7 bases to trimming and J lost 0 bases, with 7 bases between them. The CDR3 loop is CASRSSGANVLTF. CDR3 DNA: TGTGCCTCTAGAAGCTCTGGGGCCAACGTCCTGACTTTC.

CDR3: CASSISTSGKETQYF. DNA of the CDR3: TGTGCCAGTAGTATATCGACTAGCGGGAAAGAGACCCAGTACTTC. This chain joins TRBV19 and TRBJ2-5; 11 bases map to TRBD2. Germline V gene lookup returns CDR1 LNHDA and CDR2 SQIVND (reference sequence). This CDR3 has 15 amino acids. After removal of 2 bases from V and 3 bases from J, the junction contained 2 bases not matched to a gene.

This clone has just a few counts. CDR3 residues: CSGEEYNEQFF. The CDR3 coding sequence is TGCAGCGGGGAGGAGTACAATGAGCAGTTCTTC. This chain joins TRBV29-1 and TRBJ2-1, with D possibly TRBD2 on 6 matching bases. The CDR3 totals 11 residues. The ends were cut back, 7 bases at V and 4 bases at J, with 8 bases in the middle. CDR1 SQVTM and CDR2 ANQGSEA come from the germline V gene.

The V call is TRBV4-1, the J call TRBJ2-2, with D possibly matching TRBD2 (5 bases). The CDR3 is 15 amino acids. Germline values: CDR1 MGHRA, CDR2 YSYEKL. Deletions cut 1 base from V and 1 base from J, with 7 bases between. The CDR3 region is CASSQVEGNTGELFF. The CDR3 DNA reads TGCGCCAGCAGCCAAGTCGAGGGGAACACCGGGGAGCTGTTTTTT.

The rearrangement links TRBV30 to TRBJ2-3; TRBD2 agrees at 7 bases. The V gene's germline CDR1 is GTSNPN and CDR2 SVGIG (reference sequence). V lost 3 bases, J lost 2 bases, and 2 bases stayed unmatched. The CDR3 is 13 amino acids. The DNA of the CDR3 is TGTGCCTGGAGGCGGGAGATCACAGATACGCAGTATTTT. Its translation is CAWRREITDTQYF.

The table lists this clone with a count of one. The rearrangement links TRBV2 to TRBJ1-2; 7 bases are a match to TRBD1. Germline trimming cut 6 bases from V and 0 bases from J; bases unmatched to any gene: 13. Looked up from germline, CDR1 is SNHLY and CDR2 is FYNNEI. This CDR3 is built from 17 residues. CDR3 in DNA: TGTGCCAGCAGCGGCCGGGACAGCCATAACGCTAACTATGGCTACACCTTC. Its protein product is CASSGRDSHNANYGYTF. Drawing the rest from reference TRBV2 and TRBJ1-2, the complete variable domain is EPEVTQTPSHQVTQMGQEVILRCVPISNHLYFYWYRQILGQKVEFLVSFYNNEISEKSEIFDDQFSVERPDGSNFTLKIRSTKLEDSAMYFCASSGRDSHNANYGYTFGSGTRLTVV.